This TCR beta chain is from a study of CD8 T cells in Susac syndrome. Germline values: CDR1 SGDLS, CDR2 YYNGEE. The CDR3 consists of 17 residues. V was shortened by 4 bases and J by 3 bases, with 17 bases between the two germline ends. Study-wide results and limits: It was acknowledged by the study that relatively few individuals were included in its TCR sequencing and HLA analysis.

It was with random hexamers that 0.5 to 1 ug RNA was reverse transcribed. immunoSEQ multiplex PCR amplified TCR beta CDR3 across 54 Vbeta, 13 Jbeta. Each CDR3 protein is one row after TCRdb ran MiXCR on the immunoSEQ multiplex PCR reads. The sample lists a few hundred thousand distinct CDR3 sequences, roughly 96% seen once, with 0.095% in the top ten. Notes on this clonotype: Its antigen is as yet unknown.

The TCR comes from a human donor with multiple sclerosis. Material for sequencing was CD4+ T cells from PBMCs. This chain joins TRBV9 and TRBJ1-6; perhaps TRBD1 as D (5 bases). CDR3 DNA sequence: TGTGCCAGCAGCCCAAGCGGCAGCCAGGGCTATAATTCACCCCTCCACTTT. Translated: CASSPSGSQGYNSPLHF.